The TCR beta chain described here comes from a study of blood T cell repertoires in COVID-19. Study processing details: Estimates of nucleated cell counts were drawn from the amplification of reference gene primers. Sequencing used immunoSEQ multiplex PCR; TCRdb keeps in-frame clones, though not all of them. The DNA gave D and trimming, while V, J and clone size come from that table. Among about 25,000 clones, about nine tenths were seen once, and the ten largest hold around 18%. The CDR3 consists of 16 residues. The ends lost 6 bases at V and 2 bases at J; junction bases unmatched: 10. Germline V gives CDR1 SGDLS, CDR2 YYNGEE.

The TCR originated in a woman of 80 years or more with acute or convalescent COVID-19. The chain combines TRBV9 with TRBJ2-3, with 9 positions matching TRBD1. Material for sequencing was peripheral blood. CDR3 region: CASNETGTGFTDTQYF. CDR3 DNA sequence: TGTGCCAGCAACGAAACCGGGACAGGGTTCACAGATACGCAGTATTTT.